The sequence of this T cell receptor (beta chain) was determined in a study of OX40 agonist ivuxolimab in advanced cancers. Germline V lookup: CDR1 SGHNT, CDR2 YYREEE (reference sequence). The CDR3 spans 13 residues. V lost 0 bases and J 6 bases, leaving 10 bases between the germline ends. Libraries were prepared by immunoSEQ multiplex PCR; TCRdb keeps only in-frame clonotypes and omits some of them. The sample carries 11,000 to 15,000 clones, approximately 87% recorded once. Worth noting for this clone: The identical CDR3 is also encoded by other nucleotide sequences in the sample.

The rearrangement joins TRBV5-4 to TRBJ2-7, with D perhaps TRBD2 (7 bases). This sample comprised CD4+ or CD8+ T cells sorted from blood, obtained in a trial of the OX40 agonist ivuxolimab. The source is an adult with an advanced solid tumor such as melanoma, head and neck, liver or kidney cancer. CDR3 in DNA: TGTGCCAGCAGCTTGGTAGGGGGGGGCGAGCAGTACTTC. Residues: CASSLVGGGEQYF. Using reference TRBV5-4 and TRBJ2-7 for the parts outside the CDR3, the full variable domain is ETGVTQSPTHLIKTRGQQVTLRCSSQSGHNTVSWYQQALGQGPQFIFQYYREEENGRGNFPPRFSGLQFPNYSSELNVNALELDDSALYLCASSLVGGGEQYFGPGTRLTVT.